This TCR beta chain originates from a study of control samples from healthy donors and cancer patients. TCRdb's copy holds only in-frame clones and misses some; the assay was immunoSEQ multiplex PCR. The profile shows some 130,000 clones, 80% to 95% of them singletons. This receptor was identified in a man aged 40-55 years in good health. Sequenced material: blood.

CDR3 protein: CASSEATLGTGYTF. The DNA of the CDR3 is TGTGCCAGCAGTGAAGCAACTTTGGGTACGGGCTACACCTTC. The rearrangement uses TRBV2 and TRBJ1-2; D is unresolved. Trimming removed 0 bases from V and 8 bases from J, with 13 bases in between. This CDR3 has 14 amino acids. CDR1 and CDR2 from the germline V gene are SNHLY and FYNNEI.